This TCR beta chain stems from a study of CD8+ T cells in alopecia areata. Overall study context: Those treated were given oral tofacitinib at 5 to 10 mg twice daily. Dosing with tofacitinib proceeded for 6 to 18 months, followed by 6 months off drug.

The CDR3 is 16 amino acids. Trimming removed 5 bases from V and 9 bases from J; junction bases left unmatched: 15. CDR1 MNHEY and CDR2 SMNVEV come from the germline V gene (reference sequence). About this clone: Its antigen is undetermined.

Noted treatment: oral pan-JAK inhibitor, 5-10 mg twice daily. cDNA prepared by RNA extraction and subsequent reverse transcription served as the template for sequencing. TCRdb keeps only in-frame clones here, not all; method: immunoSEQ multiplex PCR. The table records approximately 90,000 clones, about two thirds of them present only once. Study-wide results and limits: Normal skin's resident alphabeta T cells are also sequenced in scalp samples. Expanded CD8+ clones among the top 100, and scalp clonality, were significantly decreased by tofacitinib.

This sequence originates from a human donor with alopecia areata. The rearrangement joins TRBV27 to TRBJ2-1, with 8 positions matching TRBD2. This material consisted of CD8+ T cells sorted from blood, taken at approximately week 44, from a patient treated with tofacitinib. CDR3 protein: CASSPLGTSQFGEQFF. CDR3 DNA: TGTGCCAGCAGTCCCCTAGGGACTAGTCAGTTCGGTGAGCAGTTCTTC.